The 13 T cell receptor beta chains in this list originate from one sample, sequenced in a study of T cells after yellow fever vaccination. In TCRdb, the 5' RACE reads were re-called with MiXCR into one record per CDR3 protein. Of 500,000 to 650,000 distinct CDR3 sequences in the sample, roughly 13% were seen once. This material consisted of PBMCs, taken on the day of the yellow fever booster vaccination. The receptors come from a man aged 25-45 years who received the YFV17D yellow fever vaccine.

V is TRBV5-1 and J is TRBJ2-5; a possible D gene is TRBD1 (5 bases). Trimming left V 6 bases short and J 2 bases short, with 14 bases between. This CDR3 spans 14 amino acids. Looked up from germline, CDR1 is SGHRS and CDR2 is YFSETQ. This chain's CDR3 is CASTEQAMQETQYF. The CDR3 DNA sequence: TGCGCCAGCACGGAACAGGCTATGCAAGAGACCCAGTACTTC.

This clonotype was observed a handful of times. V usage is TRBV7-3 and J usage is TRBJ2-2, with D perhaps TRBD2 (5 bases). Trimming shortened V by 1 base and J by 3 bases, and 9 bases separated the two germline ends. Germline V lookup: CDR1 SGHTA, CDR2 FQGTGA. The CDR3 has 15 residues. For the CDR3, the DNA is TGTGCCAGCAGCTTAAACGGGGTGGACACCGGGGAGCTGTTTTTT. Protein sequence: CASSLNGVDTGELFF.

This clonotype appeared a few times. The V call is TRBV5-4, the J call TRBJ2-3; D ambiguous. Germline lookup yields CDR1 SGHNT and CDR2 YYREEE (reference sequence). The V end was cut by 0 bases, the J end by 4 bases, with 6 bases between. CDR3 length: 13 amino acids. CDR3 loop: CASSLDPPDTQYF. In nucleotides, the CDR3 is TGTGCCAGCAGCTTGGATCCACCAGATACGCAGTATTTT.

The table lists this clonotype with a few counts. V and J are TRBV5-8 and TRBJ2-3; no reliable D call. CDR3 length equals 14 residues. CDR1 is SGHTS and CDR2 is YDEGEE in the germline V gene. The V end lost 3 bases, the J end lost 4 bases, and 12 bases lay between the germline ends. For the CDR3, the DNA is TGTGCCAGCAGCTCAGGAGTTTCCGCAGATACGCAGTATTTT. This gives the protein CASSSGVSADTQYF.

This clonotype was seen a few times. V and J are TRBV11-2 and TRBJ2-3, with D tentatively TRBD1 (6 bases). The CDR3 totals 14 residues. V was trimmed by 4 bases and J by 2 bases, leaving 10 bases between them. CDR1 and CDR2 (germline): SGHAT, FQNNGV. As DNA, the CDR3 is TGTGCCAGCAGCTACGGACAGTACACAGATACGCAGTATTTT. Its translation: CASSYGQYTDTQYF. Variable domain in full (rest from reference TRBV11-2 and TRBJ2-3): EAGVAQSPRYKIIEKRQSVAFWCNPISGHATLYWYQQILGQGPKLLIQFQNNGVVDDSQLPKDRFSAERLKGVDSTLKIQPAKLEDSAVYLCASSYGQYTDTQYFGPGTRLTVL.

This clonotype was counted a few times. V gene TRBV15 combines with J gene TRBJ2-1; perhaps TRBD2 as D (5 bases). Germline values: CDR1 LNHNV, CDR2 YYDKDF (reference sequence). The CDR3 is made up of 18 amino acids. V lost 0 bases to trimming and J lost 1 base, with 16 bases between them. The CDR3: CATSREFLAERSYNEQFF. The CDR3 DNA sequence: TGTGCCACCAGCAGAGAATTCCTAGCTGAAAGGTCCTACAATGAGCAGTTCTTC.

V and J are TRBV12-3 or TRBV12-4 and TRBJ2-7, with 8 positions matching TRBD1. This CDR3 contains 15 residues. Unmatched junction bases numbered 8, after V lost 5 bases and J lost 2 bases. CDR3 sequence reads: CASSPRTGSTYEQYF. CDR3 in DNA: TGTGCCAGCAGTCCCAGGACAGGGAGCACCTACGAGCAGTACTTC.

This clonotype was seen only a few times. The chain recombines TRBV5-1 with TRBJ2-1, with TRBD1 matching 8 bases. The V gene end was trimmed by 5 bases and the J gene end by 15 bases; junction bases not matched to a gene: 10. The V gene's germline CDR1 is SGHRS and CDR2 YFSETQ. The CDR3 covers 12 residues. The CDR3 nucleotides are TGCGCCAGCAGTTCCAAGGACAGGGCGATGTTCTTC. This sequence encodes CASSSKDRAMFF.

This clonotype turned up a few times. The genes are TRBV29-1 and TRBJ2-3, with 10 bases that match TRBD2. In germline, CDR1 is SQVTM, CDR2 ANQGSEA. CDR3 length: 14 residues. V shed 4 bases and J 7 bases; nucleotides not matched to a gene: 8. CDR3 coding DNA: TGCAGCGTTGGGGGCGTACTAGCGGGGTATACGCAGTATTTT. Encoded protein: CSVGGVLAGYTQYF.

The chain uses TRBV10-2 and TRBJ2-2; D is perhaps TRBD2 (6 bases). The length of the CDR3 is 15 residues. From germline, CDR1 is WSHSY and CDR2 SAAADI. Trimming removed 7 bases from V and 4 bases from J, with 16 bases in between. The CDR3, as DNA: TGCGCCAGCACGAGAGTAGCGGAGGTCACCGGGGAGCTGTTTTTT. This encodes CASTRVAEVTGELFF.

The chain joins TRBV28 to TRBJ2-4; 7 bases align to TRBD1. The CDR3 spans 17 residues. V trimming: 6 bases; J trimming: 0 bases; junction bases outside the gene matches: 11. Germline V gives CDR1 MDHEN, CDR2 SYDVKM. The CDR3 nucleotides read TGTGCCAGCAGCCAGGGACAGTTCGCGTTAGCCAAAAACATTCAGTACTTC. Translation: CASSQGQFALAKNIQYF.

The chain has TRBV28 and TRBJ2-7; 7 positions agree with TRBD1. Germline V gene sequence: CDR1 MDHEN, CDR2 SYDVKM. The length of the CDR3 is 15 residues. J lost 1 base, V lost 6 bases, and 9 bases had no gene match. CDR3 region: CASSADRVTSYEQYF. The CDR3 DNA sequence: TGTGCCAGCAGCGCCGACAGGGTCACGTCCTACGAGCAGTACTTC.

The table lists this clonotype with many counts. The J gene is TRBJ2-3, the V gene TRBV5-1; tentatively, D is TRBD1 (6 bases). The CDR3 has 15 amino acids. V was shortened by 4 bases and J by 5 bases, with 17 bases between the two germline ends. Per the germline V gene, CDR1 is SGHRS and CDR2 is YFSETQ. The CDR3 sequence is CASSPTGRGGDTQYF. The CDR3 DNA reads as TGCGCCAGCAGCCCCACAGGTCGAGGGGGAGATACGCAGTATTTT.